Shown below are 16 T cell receptor beta chains from a single sample sequenced in a study of CD8 T cells in ankylosing spondylitis. One entry per CDR3 protein results from TCRdb running MiXCR on the 5' RACE reads. This table has fewer than 350,000 distinct CDR3 sequences, approximately 10% appearing once. Sequenced sample: blood, either unsorted or a sorted T cell fraction (not recorded which). The receptors originated from a female donor with ankylosing spondylitis or in good health (not recorded which).

The table lists this clonotype with many counts. The J gene is TRBJ2-7, the V gene TRBV5-1, with D hard to call. The CDR3 totals 13 residues. Germline assignment: CDR1 SGHRS and CDR2 YFSETQ. With 3 bases removed from V and 0 bases from J, the gap between germline ends came to 7 bases. This CDR3 reads CASSSPRSYEQYF. The CDR3 bases are TGCGCCAGCAGCTCACCCCGCTCCTACGAGCAGTACTTC.

The chain uses TRBV6-1 and TRBJ2-7; tentatively, D is TRBD1 (6 bases). Germline V gives CDR1 MNHNS, CDR2 SASEGT. The germline V and J ends were trimmed by 4 bases and 5 bases, with 12 bases remaining between them. CDR3 length: 13 residues. This chain's CDR3 is CASSVQGIHEQYF. The CDR3 DNA reads TGTGCCAGCAGTGTACAGGGCATTCACGAGCAGTACTTC.

There are many counts of this clonotype. CDR3 bases: TGTGCCACCAGCAGAGATTCTATAGGGCAGGGCGGCGGCTACACCTTC. Translating gives CATSRDSIGQGGGYTF. This chain uses TRBV15 with TRBJ1-2, with D perhaps matching TRBD1 (5 bases). Trimming left V 0 bases short and J 8 bases short, with 19 bases between. The germline V gene encodes CDR1 LNHNV and CDR2 YYDKDF (reference sequence). This CDR3 contains 16 residues.

This chain joins TRBV15 and TRBJ2-2; D is undetermined. Germline assignment: CDR1 LNHNV and CDR2 YYDKDF (reference sequence). V dropped 5 bases and J dropped 1 base, with 2 bases sitting between them. This CDR3 comprises 12 residues. This chain's CDR3 is CATSWNTGELFF. The DNA for the CDR3 is TGTGCCACCAGCTGGAACACCGGGGAGCTGTTTTTT.

This clonotype came up many times. The V gene is TRBV25-1, the J gene TRBJ2-4, with a weak D call TRBD2 (6 bases). There are 13 residues in the CDR3. V was clipped by 6 bases and J by 7 bases, with 13 bases between them. The germline gives CDR1 MGHDK, CDR2 SYGVNS. The CDR3 region is CASSVPGANIQYF. CDR3 sequence (DNA): TGTGCCAGCAGCGTACCGGGAGCGAACATTCAGTACTTC.

This clonotype was seen repeatedly, ten times or more. This rearrangement joins TRBV5-1 to TRBJ2-5; 10 bases map to TRBD1. CDR1 is SGHRS, CDR2 YFSETQ, per germline. The ends lost 5 bases at V and 9 bases at J; junction bases unmatched: 13. The CDR3 is made up of 15 amino acids. The CDR3 protein is CASSGPGQGTWAQYF. CDR3 coding DNA: TGCGCCAGCAGTGGTCCGGGACAGGGGACTTGGGCCCAGTACTTC.

The chain uses TRBV24-1 and TRBJ1-5; D gene uncertain. CDR1 and CDR2 from the germline V gene are KGHDR and SFDVKD. Trimming removed 7 bases from V and 1 base from J, with 7 bases in between. This CDR3 has 13 amino acids. The CDR3 here is CATSTRSNQPQHF. DNA for the CDR3: TGTGCCACCAGCACGAGGAGCAATCAGCCCCAGCATTTT.

This clonotype was counted many times. One end of the junction is discordant with germline, which a read error may explain. The V gene is TRBV7-7, the J gene TRBJ2-5; perhaps TRBD2 as D (6 bases). CDR3 size: 16 residues. The V gene's germline CDR1 is SSHAT and CDR2 FNYEAQ (reference sequence). The CDR3 bases are TGTGCTAGCAGCACCCTTGGTGGCGGGGTTGGGGAGACCCAGTACTTC. Protein sequence: CASSTLGGGVGETQYF.

This clonotype was detected ten times or more. The chain recombines TRBV20-1 with TRBJ2-1; weak D call: TRBD2 (5 bases). Germline V CDR1 and CDR2: DFQATT, SNEGSKA (reference sequence). Trimming took off 2 bases at V and 8 bases at J, with 16 bases between the two ends. The CDR3 runs 14 residues. The CDR3 DNA is TGCAGTGCTAGAACTGGCGGGTTGGGGTATGAGCAGTTCTTC. Its translation: CSARTGGLGYEQFF.

This clonotype was counted a single time. CDR3 amino acids: CASSLSPAEYNEQFF. CDR3 in DNA: TGTGCCAGCAGCCTCTCCCCAGCGGAATACAATGAGCAGTTCTTC. J is TRBJ2-1 and V is TRBV14; TRBD2 might be the D (5 bases). Trimming removed 4 bases from V and 4 bases from J, with 14 bases in between. This CDR3 has 15 residues. CDR1 and CDR2 (germline): SGHDN, FVKESK.

This clonotype was detected only a few times. The J gene is TRBJ2-2, the V gene TRBV2; the match to TRBD2 covers 12 bases. CDR3 length equals 15 residues. Germline loops: CDR1 SNHLY, CDR2 FYNNEI. Unmatched junction bases numbered 3, after V lost 4 bases and J lost 6 bases. The DNA for the CDR3 is TGTGCCAGCAGTGGACTAGCGGGAGTAGCCGGGGAGCTGTTTTTT. It encodes CASSGLAGVAGELFF.

This clonotype was found many times. This chain connects TRBV20-1 to TRBJ2-3; D is uncertain. The CDR3 sequence is 12 residues long. Germline lookup yields CDR1 DFQATT and CDR2 SNEGSKA (reference sequence). V was clipped by 4 bases and J by 2 bases, with 7 bases between them. CDR3 sequence reads: CSAKQNTDTQYF. The DNA of the CDR3 is TGCAGTGCTAAGCAGAACACAGATACGCAGTATTTT.

This clonotype appeared a few times. The chain combines TRBV2 with TRBJ1-1; a possible D gene is TRBD1 (6 bases). The V end was cut by 4 bases, the J end by 5 bases, with 17 bases between. This CDR3 spans 15 amino acids. CDR1 and CDR2 from the germline V gene are SNHLY and FYNNEI. The CDR3 DNA reads as TGTGCCAGCAGTGGGGGGGCAGGGGCTGGGACTGAAGCTTTCTTT. Translated, it gives CASSGGAGAGTEAFF.

The chain employs TRBV5-4 and TRBJ2-2, with TRBD1 matching 10 bases. V shed 0 bases and J 6 bases; nucleotides not matched to a gene: 2. The length of the CDR3 is 15 residues. Germline CDR1 reads SGHNT; CDR2 reads YYREEE (reference sequence). The CDR3 here is CASSLAGTGAGELFF. The CDR3, as DNA: TGTGCCAGCAGCTTGGCCGGGACAGGGGCCGGGGAGCTGTTTTTT.

The chain is built from TRBV12-3 or TRBV12-4 and TRBJ1-2; 11 bases are shared with TRBD1. Trimming at V came to 5 bases and at J to 13 bases, leaving 6 bases not matched to a gene. The CDR3 is made up of 12 amino acids. The DNA for the CDR3 is TGTGCCAGCAGTCGGGGACAGGGGGGAGCCACCTTC. It translates to CASSRGQGGATF.

This clonotype occurred many times. The chain employs TRBV5-1 and TRBJ2-1; 9 nucleotides match TRBD1. The germline V gene encodes CDR1 SGHRS and CDR2 YFSETQ. The CDR3 is made up of 15 amino acids. J was trimmed by 8 bases and V by 5 bases; bases with no gene match: 11. CDR3 protein: CASSSQGAVSDEQFF. The DNA of the CDR3 is TGCGCCAGCAGTTCACAGGGGGCTGTAAGCGATGAGCAGTTCTTC. Full variable domain (outside the CDR3, taken from reference TRBV5-1 and TRBJ2-1): KAGVTQTPRYLIKTRGQQVTLSCSPISGHRSVSWYQQTPGQGLQFLFEYFSETQRNKGNFPGRFSGRQFSNSRSEMNVSTLELGDSALYLCASSSQGAVSDEQFFGPGTRLTVL.